This is a list of T cell receptor beta chains from one sample in a study of shared clonotypes between healthy human individuals. Profiled with immunoSEQ multiplex PCR; TCRdb holds only in-frame clones, not every one. Here the sample spans some 1.4 million clones, 96% being singletons. Sequences were obtained from naive CD4+ T cells sorted from blood. These receptors were collected from a man under 40 in good health. The CDR3 runs from the conserved cysteine through the conserved F or W.

CDR3 protein,V gene,J gene
CASSLDRIASYEQYF,TRBV2,TRBJ2-7
CAWSVFRGIGRTYGYTF,TRBV30,TRBJ1-2
CASSAGTAGYTF,TRBV2,TRBJ1-2
CASSWDISGNTIYF,TRBV6-9,TRBJ1-3
CASSEVRTGSYEQYF,TRBV25-1,TRBJ2-7
CASSLIIGLNSGNTIYF,TRBV7-9,TRBJ1-3
CASSGYAGGRTGELFF,TRBV21-1,TRBJ2-2
CAISEGSIGGETQYF,TRBV10-3,TRBJ2-5
CASSLDRGFVTF,TRBV5-1,TRBJ1-2
CAWGRETQYF,TRBV30,TRBJ2-5
CASSLEYMAGEAFF,TRBV7-2,TRBJ1-1
CASSPTGQPQHF,TRBV18,TRBJ1-5
CASSLGGGTDTQYF,TRBV5-1,TRBJ2-3
CASSIGTGLETQYF,TRBV7-2,TRBJ2-5
CASSFPSGASTDTQYF,TRBV7-2,TRBJ2-3
CASSPSGQHYEQYF,TRBV5-1,TRBJ2-7
CASSFLSVGANVLTF,TRBV2,TRBJ2-6
CASSVGQVSYEQYF,TRBV2,TRBJ2-7
CASSSFVNTEAFF,TRBV7-9,TRBJ1-1
CASSLNSYTF,TRBV6-5,TRBJ1-2
CASSLNGNYGYTF,TRBV11-2,TRBJ1-2
CASRGPGANVLTF,TRBV6-1,TRBJ2-6
CASSSMATQETQYF,TRBV5-1,TRBJ2-5